These 19 T cell receptor beta chains share one sample of origin, sequenced in a study of blood T cell repertoires in COVID-19. Produced via immunoSEQ multiplex PCR; TCRdb's table is partial and in-frame only. The sample holds approximately 110,000 clones, roughly 80% seen once. Sequencing used peripheral blood. These receptors were collected from an older man with active or convalescent COVID-19.

The chain is built from TRBV11-2 and TRBJ2-7; D might be TRBD1 (6 bases). CDR1 SGHAT and CDR2 FQNNGV come from the germline V gene. The CDR3 has 13 amino acids. The V and J ends lost 1 base and 7 bases respectively, with 11 bases between them. The DNA for the CDR3 is TGTGCCAGCAGCTTAGGGGGGACACAGGAGCAGTACTTC. Translation gives CASSLGGTQEQYF.

The V and J genes are TRBV6-5 and TRBJ1-1; D is possibly TRBD1 (6 bases). V lost 7 bases, J lost 1 base, and 13 bases lay in between. The CDR3 spans 14 residues. Germline assignment: CDR1 MNHEY and CDR2 SVGAGI. The CDR3 is CASTKWGQNTEAFF. The CDR3 DNA sequence: TGTGCCAGCACTAAATGGGGGCAGAACACTGAAGCTTTCTTT.

This clone appeared a single time. V and J are TRBV4-1 and TRBJ2-2; 9 bases line up with TRBD1. Germline V gene data show CDR1 as MGHRA and CDR2 as YSYEKL. The length of the CDR3 is 16 residues. V was clipped by 4 bases and J by 5 bases; unmatched bases: 8. In DNA form, the CDR3 reads TGCGCCAGCAGCCCTTGGGACAGGGCGGTGACCGGGGAGCTGTTTTTT. Protein product: CASSPWDRAVTGELFF.

V gene TRBV3-1 (or the pseudogene TRBV3-2) combines with J gene TRBJ2-2; 9 bases match TRBD1. The V gene's germline CDR1 is LGHDT and CDR2 YNNKEL (reference sequence). The CDR3 covers 16 residues. J was trimmed by 1 base and V by 4 bases; bases with no gene match: 4. This CDR3 is CASSRGTGWNTGELFF. The CDR3 nucleotides are TGTGCCAGCAGCCGCGGGACAGGGTGGAACACCGGGGAGCTGTTTTTT.

This clone showed up just once. The chain combines TRBV18 with TRBJ1-1, with 8 nucleotides matching TRBD1. Germline CDR1 reads KGHSH; CDR2 reads LQKENI. The V gene end was trimmed by 0 bases and the J gene end by 0 bases; junction bases not matched to a gene: 6. The CDR3 consists of 17 residues. DNA for the CDR3: TGTGCCAGCTCACCACCGGGGGCAGGGGGCGTGAACACTGAAGCTTTCTTT. It translates to CASSPPGAGGVNTEAFF.

The J gene is TRBJ1-1, the V gene TRBV5-6; D ambiguous. V lost 4 bases and J 1 base, leaving 14 bases between the germline ends. The CDR3 has 15 amino acids. Germline CDR1 and CDR2: SGHDT and YYEEEE. This chain's CDR3 is CASSPQAQPNTEAFF. The CDR3, as DNA: TGTGCCAGCAGCCCCCAGGCGCAACCGAACACTGAAGCTTTCTTT.

The chain carries TRBV6-5 and TRBJ1-3; TRBD1 aligns across 7 bases. CDR1 and CDR2 (germline): MNHEY, SVGAGI. J was trimmed by 4 bases and V by 4 bases; bases with no gene match: 4. The CDR3 extends over 14 amino acids. The CDR3 sequence: CASSFQGEGNTIYF. The DNA for the CDR3 is TGTGCCAGCAGTTTCCAGGGGGAGGGAAACACCATATATTTT.

J is TRBJ1-2 and V is TRBV3-1 (or the pseudogene TRBV3-2), with no clear D. V was cut by 1 base and J by 5 bases, with 8 bases left in between. The CDR3 covers 13 residues. The germline gives CDR1 LGHDT, CDR2 YNNKEL (reference sequence). DNA of the CDR3: TGTGCCAGCAGCCAAGTTTTAGAGTATGGCTACACCTTC. Encoded protein: CASSQVLEYGYTF.

The chain is built from TRBV5-1 and TRBJ1-3; 9 bases are a match to TRBD1. Germline V gives CDR1 SGHRS, CDR2 YFSETQ. This CDR3 is 17 amino acids long. The V gene end was trimmed by 5 bases and the J gene end by 4 bases; junction bases not matched to a gene: 13. Here the CDR3 reads CASRLHGQGLDGNTIYF. In nucleotides, the CDR3 is TGCGCCAGCAGGCTTCACGGACAGGGGCTAGACGGAAACACCATATATTTT.

A single count supports this clone. The chain carries TRBV9 and TRBJ2-6, with D perhaps matching TRBD2 (5 bases). V dropped 4 bases and J dropped 2 bases, with 7 bases sitting between them. The CDR3 extends over 14 amino acids. Germline V gene sequence: CDR1 SGDLS, CDR2 YYNGEE. CDR3 nucleotides: TGTGCCAGCAGCACTAGTCCTGGGGCCAACGTCCTGACTTTC. It translates to CASSTSPGANVLTF.

V is TRBV28 and J is TRBJ1-1; maybe TRBD1 (6 bases). Between the trimmed V and J ends, which lost 5 bases and 5 bases, there was a span of 15 bases. CDR1 is MDHEN and CDR2 is SYDVKM in the germline V gene. The CDR3 extends over 14 amino acids. CDR3 residues: CASSHITGQTEAFF. The CDR3 DNA reads TGTGCCAGCAGTCACATAACAGGGCAGACTGAAGCTTTCTTT.

The V call is TRBV27, the J call TRBJ1-2; D might be TRBD1 (5 bases). CDR1 and CDR2 (germline): MNHEY, SMNVEV (reference sequence). Trimming pared 0 bases from V and 8 bases from J, leaving 16 bases between. This CDR3 is built from 15 residues. CDR3 region: CASSLSGSRERGYTF. Here the CDR3 DNA reads TGTGCCAGCAGTTTATCCGGCAGCAGGGAACGCGGCTACACCTTC.

This chain connects TRBV23-1 to TRBJ2-3, with D possibly matching TRBD2 (6 bases). TRBV23-1 belongs to the ORF category, with a function that is uncertain. The CDR3 length is 16 residues. V lost 5 bases and J lost 5, with 20 bases in between. In DNA form, the CDR3 reads TGCGCCAGCAGTTTAAGGAGGGCCGTGTATCTAGATACGCAGTATTTT. Its protein product is CASSLRRAVYLDTQYF.

The chain is built from TRBV30 and TRBJ2-4; D is possibly TRBD1 (5 bases). This CDR3 has 13 residues. Trimming left V 1 base short and J 1 base short, with 5 bases between. Germline CDR1 reads GTSNPN; CDR2 reads SVGIG (reference sequence). CDR3 nucleotide sequence: TGTGCCTGGAGTGGACAGGCCAAAAACATTCAGTACTTC. The encoded protein is CAWSGQAKNIQYF. The variable domain in full, with the rest retrieved from reference TRBV30 and TRBJ2-4, is SQTIHQWPATLVQPVGSPLSLECTVEGTSNPNLYWYRQAAGRGLQLLFYSVGIGQISSEVPQNLSASRPQDRQFILSSKKLLLSDSGFYLCAWSGQAKNIQYFGAGTRLSVL.

The chain joins TRBV6-5 to TRBJ2-2, with 8 positions matching TRBD2. J lost 0 bases, V lost 5 bases, and 2 bases had no gene match. Per germline, CDR1 MNHEY and CDR2 SVGAGI. The CDR3 consists of 15 residues. The CDR3 coding sequence is TGTGCCAGCAGTCAGCGGGGGCCGAACACCGGGGAGCTGTTTTTT. It codes for CASSQRGPNTGELFF.

The chain has TRBV5-1 and TRBJ1-5; the match to TRBD1 covers 7 bases. The CDR3 is 15 residues long. V lost 0 bases, J lost 1 base, and 1 base stayed unmatched. Germline lookup yields CDR1 SGHRS and CDR2 YFSETQ. The CDR3 DNA sequence: TGCGCCAGCAGCTTGGGACAGGGAAGCAATCAGCCCCAGCATTTT. Translation: CASSLGQGSNQPQHF. The whole variable domain, filled in from reference TRBV5-1 and TRBJ1-5, reads KAGVTQTPRYLIKTRGQQVTLSCSPISGHRSVSWYQQTPGQGLQFLFEYFSETQRNKGNFPGRFSGRQFSNSRSEMNVSTLELGDSALYLCASSLGQGSNQPQHFGDGTRLSIL.

The DNA of the CDR3 is TGTGCCAGCTCTCTGGACAGTAGCAATCAGCCCCAGCATTTT. Amino acid sequence: CASSLDSSNQPQHF. The chain recombines TRBV18 with TRBJ1-5, with a weak D call TRBD1 (6 bases). The germline V gene encodes CDR1 KGHSH and CDR2 LQKENI. This CDR3 comprises 14 residues. V shed 6 bases and J shed 0 bases, with 9 bases lying between them.

The chain combines TRBV10-3 with TRBJ2-1; 10 bases are a match to TRBD2. CDR1 and CDR2 (germline): ENHRY, SYGVKD. V trimming: 3 bases; J trimming: 10 bases; junction bases outside the gene matches: 3. The CDR3 runs to 13 residues. CDR3 amino acids: CAISEALAGEQFF. CDR3 nucleotides: TGTGCCATCAGTGAAGCACTAGCGGGGGAGCAGTTCTTC.

CDR3 coding DNA: TGTGCCAGTAGTACTCCGGGACAGGGAATTTATGGCTACACCTTC. Translating it yields CASSTPGQGIYGYTF. The genes are TRBV19 and TRBJ1-2; 9 nucleotides agree with TRBD1. With V trimmed by 4 bases and J by 5 bases, 8 bases remained unmatched. The CDR3 sequence is 15 residues long. Per germline, CDR1 LNHDA and CDR2 SQIVND (reference sequence). Using reference TRBV19 and TRBJ1-2 for the parts outside the CDR3, the full variable domain is DGGITQSPKYLFRKEGQNVTLSCEQNLNHDAMYWYRQDPGQGLRLIYYSQIVNDFQKGDIAEGYSVSREKKESFPLTVTSAQKNPTAFYLCASSTPGQGIYGYTFGSGTRLTVV.